Presented here are 9 T cell receptor beta chains from one specimen sequenced in a study of cytomegalovirus exposure and HLA in healthy donors. The PCR ran on 60 Vbeta and 13 Jbeta primers. Measured with immunoSEQ multiplex PCR; TCRdb has only the in-frame clones, and not every one. The data hold 120,000 or so clones, with roughly 80% observed a single time. The sample comprised PBMCs. These receptors were taken from a man aged 25 to 40 in good health and CMV-seronegative.

This rearrangement joins TRBV4-1 to TRBJ1-6; 7 nucleotides line up with TRBD1. The CDR3 sequence is 14 residues long. Germline V gene data show CDR1 as MGHRA and CDR2 as YSYEKL. J was trimmed by 10 bases and V by 6 bases; bases with no gene match: 9. The CDR3 loop reads CASRPNRGGSPLHF. The CDR3 bases are TGCGCCAGCAGACCTAACAGGGGTGGGTCACCCCTCCACTTT.

The J gene is TRBJ2-7, the V gene TRBV13; 11 bases line up with TRBD2. Germline V CDR1 and CDR2: PRHDT, FYEKMQ (reference sequence). The CDR3 has 18 amino acids. The trim removed 1 base at V and 3 bases at J, leaving 11 bases unmatched. CDR3 in DNA: TGTGCCAGCAGCTTAGTACCTAGCGGGAGGTCCGGGCGCTACGAGCAGTACTTC. Translation: CASSLVPSGRSGRYEQYF.

The genes are TRBV11-2 and TRBJ2-7; the D is unclear. Germline loops: CDR1 SGHAT, CDR2 FQNNGV. The CDR3 covers 13 residues. Trimming removed 2 bases at V and 0 bases at J, with 5 bases between. CDR3 protein: CASSLYGSYEQYF. The CDR3 region has the DNA TGTGCCAGCAGCTTATACGGCTCCTACGAGCAGTACTTC.

V gene TRBV9 combines with J gene TRBJ2-1, with TRBD2 identical over 8 bases. The germline gives CDR1 SGDLS, CDR2 YYNGEE. This CDR3 is built from 15 residues. V shed 0 bases, J shed 5 bases, and the junction held 4 bases outside the gene matches. This CDR3 is CASSVGGGPHNEQFF. CDR3 in DNA: TGTGCCAGCAGCGTAGGCGGGGGGCCCCACAATGAGCAGTTCTTC.

The CDR3: CASSSRGGAYNEQFF. In DNA form, the CDR3 reads TGTGCCAGCAGCTCACGCGGGGGGGCCTACAATGAGCAGTTCTTC. The V call is TRBV7-2, the J call TRBJ2-1; TRBD2 agrees at 9 bases. Germline CDR1 and CDR2: SGHTA and FQGNSA. This CDR3 comprises 15 residues. The junction had 3 bases not matched to a gene; V was cut back by 4 bases and J by 2 bases. The full variable domain, rest sourced from reference TRBV7-2 and TRBJ2-1, is GAGVSQSPSNKVTEKGKDVELRCDPISGHTALYWYRQSLGQGLEFLIYFQGNSAPDKSGLPSDRFSAERTGGSVSTLTIQRTQQEDSAVYLCASSSRGGAYNEQFFGPGTRLTVL.

With regard to this clone: One end of the junction varies from germline; a read error may be responsible. The chain links TRBV19 to TRBJ1-1; unclear D gene. This CDR3 has 15 residues. Germline V gives CDR1 LNHDA, CDR2 SQIVND (reference sequence). Here the CDR3 reads CASSLDIAEITEAFF. CDR3 bases: TGTGCCAGTAGTCTAGACATTGCCGAGATCACTGAAGCTTTCTTT.

This clone was counted only a few times. The rearrangement uses TRBV7-8 and TRBJ1-5; D call uncertain. The CDR3 is 17 amino acids. The germline V gene encodes CDR1 SGHVS and CDR2 FQNEAQ. The ends were cut back, 1 base at V and 4 bases at J, with 17 bases in the middle. The CDR3 protein is CASSLEPWRSENQPQHF. In nucleotides, the CDR3 is TGTGCCAGCAGCTTAGAGCCGTGGCGGAGCGAGAATCAGCCCCAGCATTTT.

The CDR3 spells CASSLYLHRTGVGNEKLFF. The CDR3 region has the DNA TGTGCCAGCAGTCTCTACCTACACCGCACAGGGGTGGGGAATGAAAAACTGTTTTTT. The chain recombines TRBV27 with TRBJ1-4; 7 bases line up with TRBD1. Germline CDR1 MNHEY, CDR2 SMNVEV (reference sequence). The CDR3 totals 19 residues. V was pared by 5 bases and J by 5 bases, with 20 bases of the junction left unmatched.

This clone is categorized as large. The genes are TRBV5-1 and TRBJ1-1; D not certain. Trimming cost V 4 bases and J 0 bases, with 16 bases left between them. The length of the CDR3 is 16 residues. From germline, CDR1 is SGHRS and CDR2 YFSETQ. DNA for the CDR3: TGCGCCAGCAGCCCACCGGCGGTCAGCCTGAACACTGAAGCTTTCTTT. It encodes CASSPPAVSLNTEAFF.